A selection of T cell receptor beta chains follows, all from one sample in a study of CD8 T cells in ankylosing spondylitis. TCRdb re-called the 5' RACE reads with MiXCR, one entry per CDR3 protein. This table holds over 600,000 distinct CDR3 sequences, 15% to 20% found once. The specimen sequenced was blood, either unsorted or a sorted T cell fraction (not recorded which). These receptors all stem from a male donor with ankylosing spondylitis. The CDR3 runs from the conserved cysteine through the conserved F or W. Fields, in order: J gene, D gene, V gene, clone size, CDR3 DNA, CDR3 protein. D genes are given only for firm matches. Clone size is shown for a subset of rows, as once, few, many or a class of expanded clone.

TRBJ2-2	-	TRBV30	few	TGTGCCTGGAGTGACGGAAGGGAGACCGGGGAGCTGTTTTTT	CAWSDGRETGELFF
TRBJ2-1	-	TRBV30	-	TGTGCCTGGGCCGGGACCAGCTCCTACAATGAGCAGTTCTTC	CAWAGTSSYNEQFF
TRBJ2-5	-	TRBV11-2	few	TGTGCCAGCAGCCCTCTAGGGGACCCGGGGACCCAGTACTTC	CASSPLGDPGTQYF
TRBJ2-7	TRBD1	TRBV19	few	TGTGCCAGTAGTGCCGGGACAGCCGGTTACGAGCAGTACTTC	CASSAGTAGYEQYF
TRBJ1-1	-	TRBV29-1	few	TGCAGCGTCCACACTAACACTGAAGCTTTCTTT	CSVHTNTEAFF
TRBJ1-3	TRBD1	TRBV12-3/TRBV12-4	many	TGTGCCAGCAGTTCAACCTCCGGGACAGGCTATTTT	CASSSTSGTGYF
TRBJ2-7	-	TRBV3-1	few	TGTGCCAGCAGCCAAGATTGGCGTCTCTCCTACGAGCAGTACTTC	CASSQDWRLSYEQYF
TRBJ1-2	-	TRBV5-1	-	TGCGCCAGCAGCTTAGAGGGGCCACATGGCTACACCTTC	CASSLEGPHGYTF
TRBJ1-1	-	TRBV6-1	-	TGTGCCAGCAGCCGCAGGGAGGGCACTGAAGCTTTCTTT	CASSRREGTEAFF
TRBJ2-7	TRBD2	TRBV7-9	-	TGTGCCAGCAGCATGGGACTAGCGGTTAGAGAGCAGTACTTC	CASSMGLAVREQYF
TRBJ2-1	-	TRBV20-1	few	TGCAGTGCTCGATGGGCCCTTAAGCAGTTCTTC	CSARWALKQFF
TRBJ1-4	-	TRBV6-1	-	TGTGCCAGCGGCGGGGAGAATATTGCAACTAATGAAAAACTGTTTTTT	CASGGENIATNEKLFF
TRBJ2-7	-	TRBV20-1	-	TGCAGTGCTAGGCCCGAGGGCTCCTACGAGCAGTACTTC	CSARPEGSYEQYF
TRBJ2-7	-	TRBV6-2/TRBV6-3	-	TGTGCCAGCAGTCCAGACGATTTGAGATACGAGCAGTACTTC	CASSPDDLRYEQYF
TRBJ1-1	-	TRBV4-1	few	TGCGCCAGCAGCCAGTTACACAATGGGGACACTGAAGCTTTCTTT	CASSQLHNGDTEAFF